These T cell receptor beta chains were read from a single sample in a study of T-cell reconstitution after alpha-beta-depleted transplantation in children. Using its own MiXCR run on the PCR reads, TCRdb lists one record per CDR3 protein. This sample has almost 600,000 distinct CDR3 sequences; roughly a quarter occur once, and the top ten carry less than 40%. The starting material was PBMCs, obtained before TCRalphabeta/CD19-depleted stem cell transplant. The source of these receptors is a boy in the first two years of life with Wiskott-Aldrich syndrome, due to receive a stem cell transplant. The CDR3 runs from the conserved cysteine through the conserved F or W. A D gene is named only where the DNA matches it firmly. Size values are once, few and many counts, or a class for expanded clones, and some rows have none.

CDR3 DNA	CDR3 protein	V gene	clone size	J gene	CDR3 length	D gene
TGTGCCAGTAGTCCCGTTGGCGTCGGCACCGGGGAGCTGTTTTTT	CASSPVGVGTGELFF	TRBV19	-	TRBJ2-2	15	-
TGTGCCAGCAAAAAAGGTCCAGGTCGACAAGAGACCCAGTACTTC	CASKKGPGRQETQYF	TRBV5-6	-	TRBJ2-5	15	-
TGCGCCAGCAGCTTTCGTACGGGACTAGGAAACTACGAGCAGTACTTC	CASSFRTGLGNYEQYF	TRBV5-1	-	TRBJ2-7	16	TRBD2
TGCGCCAGCAGCTTGTTCCGGGCCCAGGGGGATGAGCAGTTCTTC	CASSLFRAQGDEQFF	TRBV5-1	many	TRBJ2-1	15	TRBD1
TGTGCCAGCAGCATAGGACAGAAGAATGAGCAGTTCTTC	CASSIGQKNEQFF	TRBV5-5	few	TRBJ2-1	13	-
TGTGCCGGCAGCCTTAAGGGGGCTGGGGCCAACGTCCTGACTTTC	CAGSLKGAGANVLTF	TRBV5-8	-	TRBJ2-6	15	-
TGTGCCAGCAGTTTGAGGCTCAGGGACACTGAAGCTTTCTTT	CASSLRLRDTEAFF	TRBV28	-	TRBJ1-1	14	-
TGTGCCAGCAGGCAGGACAGCTCCTACAATGAGCAGTTCTTC	CASRQDSSYNEQFF	TRBV2	-	TRBJ2-1	14	-
TGTGCCACCAGCAGTAGACGGGGACCAGAGACCCAGTACTTC	CATSSRRGPETQYF	TRBV15	-	TRBJ2-5	14	-
TGCGCCAGCAGCTTGGGCGCAGCGGGAGCCCTAGCCATCAATGAGCAGTTCTTC	CASSLGAAGALAINEQFF	TRBV5-1	few	TRBJ2-1	18	TRBD2
TGTGCCAGCAGCAAGACAGGGTTGAAGTTCTTC	CASSKTGLKFF	TRBV5-5	-	TRBJ2-1	11	TRBD1
TGTGCCAGCAGTGAATCCCGAGGGGCCTCAGAGCAGTTCTTC	CASSESRGASEQFF	TRBV25-1	few	TRBJ2-1	14	-
TGCAGCGTCGCTCGGGGTTTAAGCTACGAGCAGTACTTC	CSVARGLSYEQYF	TRBV29-1	few	TRBJ2-7	13	-
TGTGCCAGCCGCTTTCAGGACCTCGAGGGTGAAAAACTGTTTTTT	CASRFQDLEGEKLFF	TRBV27	few	TRBJ1-4	15	-
TGCAGTGCTAGAAAAAGCCAGGGAACCCCGTTCGAGCAGTACTTC	CSARKSQGTPFEQYF	TRBV20-1	-	TRBJ2-7	15	-
TGCGCCAGCAGCTTGGACCAAACCGGGGAGCTGTTTTTT	CASSLDQTGELFF	TRBV5-1	-	TRBJ2-2	13	-
TGCGCCAGCAGCTTTGCCAAAGGGGACTACGAGCAGTACTTC	CASSFAKGDYEQYF	TRBV5-1	-	TRBJ2-7	14	-
TGCGCCAGCAGCTTGGGGGACAGGGCACGGGAAGATACGCAGTATTTT	CASSLGDRAREDTQYF	TRBV5-1	-	TRBJ2-3	16	TRBD1
TGTGCCAGCAGCTTGTTCCCCCCGACAGGGGCAGATACGCAGTATTTT	CASSLFPPTGADTQYF	TRBV7-9	-	TRBJ2-3	16	TRBD1
TGTGCCAGCGAACTCAGGGGGTTTAGGTCACCCCTCCACTTT	CASELRGFRSPLHF	TRBV28	few	TRBJ1-6	14	TRBD1
TGTGCCAGCAGCCAAGATGTAGCCTGGACGAACACCGGGGAGCTGTTTTTT	CASSQDVAWTNTGELFF	TRBV4-2	few	TRBJ2-2	17	-
TGCGCCAGCAGCTTGGTAACCACGTACAATGAGCAGTTCTTC	CASSLVTTYNEQFF	TRBV5-1	few	TRBJ2-1	14	-
TGTGCCAGCCGAGGGGGCGACTCCTACAATGAGCAGTTCTTC	CASRGGDSYNEQFF	TRBV6-2/TRBV6-3	few	TRBJ2-1	14	TRBD1
TGTGCCAGCTCACCACGGAACAGCCATCTTTCTGGAAACACCATATATTTT	CASSPRNSHLSGNTIYF	TRBV18	-	TRBJ1-3	17	-
TGTGCCAGCAGTGACCCTAGCGGGATCTACGAGCAGTACTTC	CASSDPSGIYEQYF	TRBV2	-	TRBJ2-7	14	TRBD2
TGCAGTGCTAGCGGGAGGGCAGGGAGAGATACGCAGTATTTT	CSASGRAGRDTQYF	TRBV20-1	few	TRBJ2-3	14	TRBD2
TGTGCCAGCAGCTTAGGTCTGGGGGGGGGCCAGTACCAAGAGACCCAGTACTTC	CASSLGLGGGQYQETQYF	TRBV11-2	-	TRBJ2-5	18	-
TGCAGTGCTAGCCGGGACAGCTCCTATAATTCACCCCTCCACTTT	CSASRDSSYNSPLHF	TRBV20-1	-	TRBJ1-6	15	TRBD1
TGTGCCAGCAGCACTACGGACAGGGCCTACGAGCAGTACTTC	CASSTTDRAYEQYF	TRBV9	-	TRBJ2-7	14	TRBD1
TGCGCCAGCAGTCCGAGACCAGACAATGAGCAGTTCTTC	CASSPRPDNEQFF	TRBV5-1	-	TRBJ2-1	13	-
TGTGCCAGCAGCCTAGCCCGGGTGCAGGGCCAAGAGACCCAGTACTTC	CASSLARVQGQETQYF	TRBV12-3/TRBV12-4	few	TRBJ2-5	16	-
TGTGCCAGCAGCCAACACGCGGCCTGGGGCGGGAGTGGGTACGAGCAGTACTTC	CASSQHAAWGGSGYEQYF	TRBV4-2	few	TRBJ2-7	18	TRBD2
TGCAGCGTTGAAAAGTCCCGGGACAGGTTCGCCAGAACCTACGAGCAGTACTTC	CSVEKSRDRFARTYEQYF	TRBV29-1	-	TRBJ2-7	18	TRBD1
TGTGCCAGCAGTACCGGGACAGGGGATCAGCCCCAGCATTTT	CASSTGTGDQPQHF	TRBV6-1	-	TRBJ1-5	14	TRBD1
TGTGCCAGCAGCTCGACTAACTATGGCTACACCTTT	CASSSTNYGYTF	TRBV11-2	few	TRBJ1-2	12	-
TGCGCCAGCAGCTTGGGGTCGAGCAGGGCGGAAGAAAAACTGTTTTTT	CASSLGSSRAEEKLFF	TRBV5-1	-	TRBJ1-4	16	-
TGTGCCAGCAGCCCTAAACCGACTCTCCGAAACAATGAGCAGTTCTTC	CASSPKPTLRNNEQFF	TRBV3-1	-	TRBJ2-1	16	-